These 3 T cell receptor beta chains originate from one sample sequenced in a study of CD8 T cells in ankylosing spondylitis. TCRdb processed the 5' RACE reads anew with MiXCR; each CDR3 protein has one entry. The table includes some 240,000 distinct CDR3 sequences, more than 15% detected once. The specimen sequenced was blood, either unsorted or a sorted T cell fraction (not recorded which). The receptors were gathered from a male donor with ankylosing spondylitis or in good health (not recorded which).

J is TRBJ2-1 and V is TRBV27; TRBD1 matches 10 bases. The junction had 5 bases not matched to a gene; V was cut back by 5 bases and J by 4 bases. CDR1 and CDR2 from the germline V gene are MNHEY and SMNVEV (reference sequence). The CDR3 runs 15 residues. The CDR3 protein is CASSLRTGGYNEQFF. In nucleotides, the CDR3 is TGTGCCAGCAGTCTAAGGACAGGGGGGTACAATGAGCAGTTCTTC.

The chain recombines TRBV12-3 or TRBV12-4 with TRBJ2-1, with 10 bases aligning to TRBD2. The CDR3 has 13 residues. V dropped 5 bases and J dropped 9; count of bases not matched to a gene: 4. This chain's CDR3 is CASSRLAGGEQFF. DNA of the CDR3: TGTGCCAGCAGTCGACTAGCGGGCGGTGAGCAGTTCTTC.

This clonotype was picked up a small number of times. The V call is TRBV19, the J call TRBJ2-7; 8 nucleotides agree with TRBD1. CDR1 is LNHDA, CDR2 SQIVND, per germline (reference sequence). The CDR3 is made up of 17 amino acids. V shed 3 bases, J shed 5 bases, and the junction held 15 bases outside the gene matches. The CDR3 protein is CASSIRDRLGIRDEQYF. The CDR3 DNA reads TGTGCCAGTAGTATCCGGGACAGGTTAGGGATTCGCGACGAGCAGTACTTC.